This T cell receptor beta chain is from a study of T-cell reconstitution after alpha-beta-depleted transplantation in children. This clonotype was counted only a few times. Its antigen is unidentified. Study-level results: Some patients' high day-60 TCRbeta diversity was traced to surviving recipient T cells and thymic progenitors. After one year, T-cell counts and TCRbeta diversity mostly came from new T cells. Where alpha-beta T cells came from about two months after transplant was reportedly several hundred expanded graft clones.

Germline CDR1 reads SGHRS; CDR2 reads YFSETQ. The CDR3 is 15 residues long. Between the trimmed V and J ends, which lost 0 bases and 4 bases, there was a span of 14 bases. Unique molecular identifiers were incorporated during preparation of the TCRbeta library. TCRdb re-derived calls from the PCR reads in MiXCR, one entry per CDR3 protein. The sample holds some 120,000 distinct CDR3 sequences, over 9% seen once. The source was PBMCs, collected before TCRalphabeta/CD19-depleted stem cell transplant. V is TRBV5-1 and J is TRBJ2-7; D not resolved. This sequence was found in a boy aged 2-9 years with acute lymphoblastic leukemia, due to receive a stem cell transplant. The CDR3 DNA reads as TGCGCCAGCAGCTTGGGGTTAGGAGACCTATACGAGCAGTACTTC. It yields the protein CASSLGLGDLYEQYF.